What follows are 5 T cell receptor beta chains derived from one specimen sequenced in a study of human T cells and chemical hapten exposure (dated by TCRdb to the early 2020s). According to the study, the label for this sample's time point signals: patch test 3, about 24 weeks after DPC sensitization. The treatment or condition tag for this specimen amounts to: therapeutic diphenylcyclopropenone sensitization with weekly scalp DPC. Library method: RACE. Sequencing used a NextSeq 500. The raw public reads went through TCRdb reprocessing: fastp at Q25, MiXCR clone calling, in-frame beta chains kept. Every distinct CDR3 protein forms one entry, paired with its most common genes and DNA. For this sample the table gives roughly 60,000 distinct CDR3 sequences, of which around 11% were detected only once. Of the sample, 2% to 2.5% is held by the ten largest clones. The sequencing here drew on whole blood, taken in connection with sensitization to the hapten diphenylcyclopropenone (DPC). These receptors all come from a man in his thirties or forties with alopecia areata. Some clones in this sample may be carry-over from other donors' samples.

V usage is TRBV4-3 and J usage is TRBJ2-7; perhaps TRBD1 as D (7 bases). The V and J ends lost 2 bases and 3 bases respectively, with 20 bases between them. Germline V gene lookup returns CDR1 LGHNA and CDR2 YSLEER. The CDR3 is 17 residues long. The CDR3 protein is CASSQFPSRGEGYEQYF. CDR3 sequence (DNA): TGCGCCAGCAGCCAATTCCCCTCCAGGGGGGAAGGCTACGAGCAGTACTTC.

Only a few counts were recorded for this clonotype. The chain combines TRBV6-2 or TRBV6-3 with TRBJ1-6; the D is unclear. CDR3 length equals 13 residues. Germline V gene sequence: CDR1 MNHEY, CDR2 SVGEGT. V was clipped by 2 bases and J by 9 bases, with 8 bases between them. CDR3 sequence (DNA): TGTGCCAGCAGTTACCCGGAGAGTTCACCCCTCCACTTT. It specifies CASSYPESSPLHF.

The chain employs TRBV7-2 and TRBJ1-5, with D perhaps matching TRBD1 (6 bases). Germline values: CDR1 SGHTA, CDR2 FQGNSA. The length of the CDR3 is 15 residues. The V end was cut by 2 bases, the J end by 5 bases, with 13 bases between. The CDR3 DNA is TGTGCCAGCAGCTTAACTACAGGGAGGGATCAGCCCCAGCATTTT. Translated: CASSLTTGRDQPQHF.

V is TRBV11-3 and J is TRBJ2-5; 8 bases are a match to TRBD1. The V gene's germline CDR1 is SGHNT and CDR2 YENEEA. V lost 5 bases and J lost 1; bases outside the gene matches: 3. This CDR3 spans 14 amino acids. The CDR3 coding sequence is TGTGCCAGCAGCGTCGGACAGGGCCAAGAGACCCAGTACTTC. Translated, it gives CASSVGQGQETQYF.

For this clonotype: This may be a read error: a much more frequent sequence differs by one nucleotide. J is TRBJ2-7 and V is TRBV6-5; D call uncertain. Germline V CDR1 and CDR2: MNHEY, SVGAGI. The ends were cut back, 0 bases at V and 3 bases at J, with 12 bases in the middle. The CDR3 spans 15 residues. CDR3 residues: CASSYSSVSSYEQYF. For the CDR3, the DNA is TGTGCCAGCAGTTACTCGAGCGTCAGTAGCTACGAGCAGTACTTC.